What follows are 29 T cell receptor beta chains derived from one specimen sequenced in a study of Ad26.COV2.S vaccination and SARS-CoV-2 variants. Sample treatment: some 19 received Ad26.COV2.S at low or high dose, single or two shots; roughly five received placebo; per-sample allocation not given. The investigators took samples on day 63 after the first vaccine or placebo injection. Using immunoSEQ multiplex PCR, the repertoire was profiled, and TCRdb retains in-frame clones only, with some absent. Here the sample spans some 340,000 clones, 70% to 90% being singletons. The source material was peripheral blood, sampled in a trial of Ad26.COV2.S vaccine versus placebo. These receptors all come from a person aged 18-60 years who received the Ad26.COV2.S COVID-19 vaccine or a placebo.

The rearrangement links TRBV4-1 to TRBJ1-1; the D gene is possibly TRBD1 (6 bases). Trimming removed 2 bases from V and 1 base from J, with 20 bases in between. The V gene's germline CDR1 is MGHRA and CDR2 YSYEKL. The CDR3 runs to 18 residues. CDR3 nucleotides: TGCGCCAGCAGCCAAACAGGGTTGAGACGTGGTACGAACACTGAAGCTTTCTTT. Encoded protein: CASSQTGLRRGTNTEAFF.

Points on this clone: Other DNA sequences in the same sample also yield this CDR3. The chain has TRBV5-1 and TRBJ1-3; D remains unclear. The CDR3 consists of 13 residues. V was cut by 3 bases and J by 0 bases, with 4 bases left in between. In germline, CDR1 is SGHRS, CDR2 YFSETQ. The CDR3 DNA is TGCGCCAGCAGCTCCGGCTCTGGAAACACCATATATTTT. Its protein product is CASSSGSGNTIYF.

This clone was detected only once. V and J are TRBV6-5 and TRBJ1-1, with D tentatively TRBD1 (5 bases). The CDR3 loop spans 14 amino acids. CDR1 is MNHEY and CDR2 is SVGAGI in the germline V gene. With 6 bases removed from V and 1 base from J, the gap between germline ends came to 12 bases. CDR3 sequence (DNA): TGTGCCAGCAGACGTAGACAGACGAACACTGAAGCTTTCTTT. Amino acids: CASRRRQTNTEAFF.

The V and J genes are TRBV10-3 and TRBJ2-1; D unclear. CDR1 and CDR2 from the germline V gene are ENHRY and SYGVKD. The CDR3 has 12 amino acids. The germline V and J ends were trimmed by 0 bases and 13 bases, with 10 bases remaining between them. The CDR3, as DNA: TGTGCCATCAGTGAGTCGTCCCCCTTACAGTTCTTC. Translation gives CAISESSPLQFF.

This clone showed up just a few times. This chain connects TRBV15 to TRBJ1-2; TRBD1 might be the D (6 bases). V lost 0 bases to trimming and J lost 8 bases, with 16 bases between them. CDR1 is LNHNV, CDR2 YYDKDF, per germline (reference sequence). The CDR3 has 15 residues. The CDR3 bases are TGTGCCACCAGCAGAGATCATAGGCAGGGGAAGGGCTACACCTTC. It encodes CATSRDHRQGKGYTF.

J is TRBJ1-2 and V is TRBV6-5; 8 positions agree with TRBD1. V was pared by 6 bases and J by 8 bases, with 11 bases of the junction left unmatched. The CDR3 runs to 14 residues. Germline CDR1 is MNHEY and CDR2 is SVGAGI. CDR3 in DNA: TGTGCCAGCAGCCCGGCCCGGACAGGGCTCGGCTACACCTTC. Residues: CASSPARTGLGYTF.

DNA for the CDR3: TGTGCCAGCAGCCCCGCCCTGGGATGGGACAAAAACATTCAGTACTTC. This gives the protein CASSPALGWDKNIQYF. This chain uses TRBV7-9 with TRBJ2-4; D ambiguous. The V end lost 5 bases, the J end lost 3 bases, and 17 bases lay between the germline ends. Germline values: CDR1 SEHNR, CDR2 FQNEAQ (reference sequence). The CDR3 covers 16 residues.

This clone showed up just once. This specimen includes other DNA sequences encoding the same CDR3. The rearrangement joins TRBV5-1 to TRBJ2-7, with D maybe TRBD1 (5 bases). The CDR3 runs 13 residues. V was cut by 2 bases and J by 3 bases, with 9 bases left in between. Germline-derived CDR1 and CDR2 are SGHRS and YFSETQ. In DNA, the CDR3 is TGCGCCAGCAGCTTTGGCAGGGACTACGAGCAGTACTTC. Translating gives CASSFGRDYEQYF.

The V gene is TRBV6-1, the J gene TRBJ2-7; the match to TRBD2 covers 10 bases. Germline V lookup: CDR1 MNHNS, CDR2 SASEGT. The CDR3 length is 15 residues. The V gene end was trimmed by 1 base and the J gene end by 0 bases; junction bases not matched to a gene: 0. CDR3 sequence reads: CASSEGTSGSYEQYF. In DNA form, the CDR3 reads TGTGCCAGCAGTGAAGGGACTAGCGGCTCCTACGAGCAGTACTTC.

The chain is built from TRBV5-5 and TRBJ1-3; D is undetermined. V lost 4 bases and J lost 0, with 14 bases in between. Germline CDR1 is SGHKS and CDR2 is YYEKEE (reference sequence). The CDR3 covers 16 residues. CDR3 DNA sequence: TGTGCCAGCAGCCAACAAGGGCGGCTCTCTGGAAACACCATATATTTT. It is translated as CASSQQGRLSGNTIYF.

The genes are TRBV5-1 and TRBJ2-2, with D perhaps TRBD2 (5 bases). Trimming left V 5 bases short and J 1 base short, with 9 bases between. The CDR3 has 14 amino acids. Germline V gives CDR1 SGHRS, CDR2 YFSETQ. The CDR3 sequence: CASRVRGNTGELFF. The CDR3 DNA sequence: TGCGCCAGCAGGGTACGGGGGAACACCGGGGAGCTGTTTTTT.

The V and J genes are TRBV9 and TRBJ2-1; D remains ambiguous. V lost 0 bases and J lost 6, with 13 bases in between. This CDR3 has 15 residues. Germline V gene sequence: CDR1 SGDLS, CDR2 YYNGEE. The CDR3: CASSVGPVILNEQFF. The CDR3 nucleotides are TGTGCCAGCAGCGTAGGCCCCGTCATCCTCAATGAGCAGTTCTTC.

DNA for the CDR3: TGTGCCAGCAGTGAAGTCGGGTCCCTATACAATGAGCAGTTCTTC. Translation: CASSEVGSLYNEQFF. The genes are TRBV6-1 and TRBJ2-1; no firm D call. Per the germline V gene, CDR1 is MNHNS and CDR2 is SASEGT. This CDR3 comprises 15 residues. V lost 1 base to trimming and J lost 4 bases, with 11 bases between them.

J is TRBJ2-1 and V is TRBV5-6; D assignment may be TRBD1 or TRBD2 (7 bases each). CDR1 SGHDT and CDR2 YYEEEE come from the germline V gene. V was trimmed by 4 bases and J by 4 bases, leaving 15 bases between them. The CDR3 is 15 amino acids. CDR3 region: CASSPTRGGYNEQFF. CDR3 bases: TGTGCCAGCAGCCCCACCAGGGGGGGTTACAATGAGCAGTTCTTC.

The CDR3 region is CASSAVRTATYNEQFF. The CDR3 DNA follows: TGTGCCAGCAGTGCGGTTAGGACAGCTACCTACAATGAGCAGTTCTTC. The rearrangement links TRBV6-1 to TRBJ2-1, with D perhaps matching TRBD1 (6 bases). The V end lost 4 bases, the J end lost 2 bases, and 15 bases lay between the germline ends. Germline CDR1 is MNHNS and CDR2 is SASEGT. This CDR3 has 16 residues.

The rearrangement joins TRBV5-1 to TRBJ2-4, with D possibly being TRBD1 (6 bases). Trimming pared 1 base from V and 15 bases from J, leaving 23 bases between. This CDR3 is 15 amino acids long. Germline lookup yields CDR1 SGHRS and CDR2 YFSETQ. The CDR3 protein is CASSLMTTDSATWYF. DNA of the CDR3: TGCGCCAGCAGCTTGATGACTACGGACAGCGCAACGTGGTACTTC.

J is TRBJ2-7 and V is TRBV27, with D perhaps matching TRBD1 (6 bases). Trimming left V 1 base short and J 3 bases short, with 10 bases between. Germline CDR1 reads MNHEY; CDR2 reads SMNVEV (reference sequence). The CDR3 length is 14 residues. In DNA, the CDR3 is TGTGCCAGCAGTTTATACGGCAGGGGCTACGAGCAGTACTTC. Translating it yields CASSLYGRGYEQYF.

The rearrangement uses TRBV30 and TRBJ1-5, with D possibly matching TRBD1 (6 bases). Deletions cut 3 bases from V and 4 bases from J, with 13 bases between. CDR1 and CDR2 (germline): GTSNPN, SVGIG (reference sequence). The CDR3 has 14 residues. CDR3 residues: CAWRPGTKNQPQHF. The CDR3, as DNA: TGTGCCTGGAGGCCAGGGACAAAAAATCAGCCCCAGCATTTT.

This clone was counted between two and nine times. The chain has TRBV7-9 and TRBJ2-1, with D possibly being TRBD1 (5 bases). The germline CDR1 and CDR2 sequences are SEHNR and FQNEAQ (reference sequence). Deletions cut 7 bases from V and 1 base from J, with 11 bases between. This CDR3 region has 14 residues. In DNA form, the CDR3 reads TGTGCCAGCATCCTTGCAGGGTCCTACAATGAGCAGTTCTTC. Residues: CASILAGSYNEQFF.

This clone was picked up one time. Other DNA variants within this sample encode the same CDR3. V is TRBV5-1 and J is TRBJ2-7; D call uncertain. The V end was cut by 0 bases, the J end by 3 bases, with 7 bases between. The CDR3 runs to 13 residues. The germline V gene encodes CDR1 SGHRS and CDR2 YFSETQ. CDR3 nucleotide sequence: TGCGCCAGCAGCTTGGGGCAGCTCTACGAGCAGTACTTC. It codes for CASSLGQLYEQYF.

The chain uses TRBV3-1 (or the pseudogene TRBV3-2) and TRBJ2-2; TRBD1 is a possible D gene (5 bases). Germline assignment: CDR1 LGHDT and CDR2 YNNKEL (reference sequence). V was shortened by 5 bases and J by 4 bases, with 14 bases between the two germline ends. CDR3 size: 15 residues. The CDR3, as DNA: TGTGCCAGCAGCATTAGGGGCGTTACCACCGGGGAGCTGTTTTTT. It yields the protein CASSIRGVTTGELFF.

This chain joins TRBV18 and TRBJ2-1; TRBD1 agrees at 10 bases. The CDR3 runs to 15 residues. Germline V gene data show CDR1 as KGHSH and CDR2 as LQKENI. V lost 3 bases to trimming and J lost 7 bases; unmatched junction nucleotides: 6. Written as DNA, the CDR3 is TGTGCCAGCTCACCGGTGACAGGGGGCATGAATGAGCAGTTCTTC. This codes for CASSPVTGGMNEQFF.

This clone was found a few times. This chain connects TRBV7-2 to TRBJ1-6; 7 nucleotides agree with TRBD1. Per the germline V gene, CDR1 is SGHTA and CDR2 is FQGNSA. V lost 7 bases, J lost 10 bases, and 10 bases stayed unmatched. The CDR3 length is 14 residues. This CDR3 is CASTLPTGVSPLHF. The CDR3 nucleotides are TGTGCCAGCACTCTCCCCACAGGGGTCTCACCCCTCCACTTT.

V is TRBV27 and J is TRBJ1-2, with 8 bases matching TRBD1. This CDR3 is built from 15 residues. Germline V lookup: CDR1 MNHEY, CDR2 SMNVEV (reference sequence). V gave up 3 bases and J gave up 14 bases; unmatched junction bases: 17. CDR3 coding DNA: TGTGCCAGCAGTTTTCTCACACCGGGACAGGACTCGAGGACCTTC. Protein: CASSFLTPGQDSRTF.

Notes on this clone: This sample also contains other DNA sequences that code for the same CDR3. The CDR3 loop reads CASSPGQGGYGYTF. The CDR3 DNA is TGTGCCAGCAGCCCCGGACAGGGCGGCTATGGCTACACCTTC. J is TRBJ1-2 and V is TRBV7-6; 8 bases map to TRBD1. This CDR3 has 14 amino acids. The germline gives CDR1 SGHVS, CDR2 FNYEAQ. Losses at the gene ends were 5 bases for V and 4 bases for J; bases not matched to a gene: 6. Variable domain in full (rest from reference TRBV7-6 and TRBJ1-2): GAGVSQSPRYKVTKRGQDVALRCDPISGHVSLYWYRQALGQGPEFLTYFNYEAQQDKSGLPNDRFSAERPEGSISTLTIQRTEQRDSAMYRCASSPGQGGYGYTFGSGTRLTVV.

This clone was counted only a few times. The chain couples TRBV4-1 to TRBJ2-6; a possible D gene is TRBD1 (5 bases). CDR3 size: 17 residues. Per the germline V gene, CDR1 is MGHRA and CDR2 is YSYEKL. With 0 bases removed from V and 2 bases from J, the gap between germline ends came to 11 bases. DNA of the CDR3: TGCGCCAGCAGCCAAGAGAATACAGGTACTGGGGCCAACGTCCTGACTTTC. Its translation is CASSQENTGTGANVLTF.

The J gene is TRBJ2-5, the V gene TRBV19; D is perhaps TRBD2 (5 bases). Trimming removed 5 bases from V and 5 bases from J, with 12 bases in between. The CDR3 runs to 13 residues. The germline V gene encodes CDR1 LNHDA and CDR2 SQIVND (reference sequence). CDR3 in amino acids: CASSVGRGETQYF. CDR3 sequence (DNA): TGTGCCAGTAGTGTAGGACGCGGGGAGACCCAGTACTTC.

This clone was counted between two and nine times. This rearrangement joins TRBV3-1 (or the pseudogene TRBV3-2) to TRBJ1-3; D unclear. The V gene's germline CDR1 is LGHDT and CDR2 YNNKEL (reference sequence). V lost 1 base and J lost 2, with 15 bases in between. The CDR3 is 17 residues long. CDR3 region: CASSQAIYGVPGNTIYF. In DNA, the CDR3 is TGTGCCAGCAGCCAAGCCATTTACGGGGTACCTGGAAACACCATATATTTT.

This clone was seen once. This chain connects TRBV6-2 or TRBV6-3 to TRBJ1-2, with a possible D match to TRBD1 (5 bases). Per the germline V gene, CDR1 is MNHEY and CDR2 is SVGEGT. Trimming took 6 bases from V and 5 from J, leaving 10 bases between them. This CDR3 has 12 residues. DNA for the CDR3: TGTGCCAGCAGCCTCCCAGGGTATGGCTACACCTTC. This sequence encodes CASSLPGYGYTF.